Described below is a single TCR beta chain sequence and its context. Trimming shortened V by 4 bases and J by 0 bases, and 27 bases separated the two germline ends. This CDR3 is built from 20 residues. Germline values: CDR1 MGHRA, CDR2 YSYEKL. This specimen belongs to a study of blood T cell repertoires in COVID-19. Clones were sequenced by immunoSEQ multiplex PCR, and TCRdb holds only the in-frame ones, with some missing. The repertoire holds 300,000 to 350,000 clones, with over 70% as singletons. This TCR was recovered from a man between 25 and 39 years old who had recovered from COVID-19. The sample was PBMCs or T cells enriched from blood (not recorded which). The chain joins TRBV4-1 to TRBJ1-1; D perhaps matches TRBD1 (6 bases). The CDR3 DNA follows: TGCGCCAGCAGCCGAAGCCGTCCCAGGGACACTGCTCTCATGAACACTGAAGCTTTCTTT. The encoded protein is CASSRSRPRDTALMNTEAFF.